A single sample gave rise to the 12 T cell receptor beta chains below, sequenced in a study of T cells in localized non-small cell lung cancer. Data came from immunoSEQ multiplex PCR; TCRdb stores just in-frame clones and leaves some out. The table shows 1,500 to 2,000 clones, with roughly 35% occurring only once. Here the sequenced sample was normal lung tissue next to the tumor, taken before any cancer treatment. The receptors shown here come from a male donor at least 60 years old with stage III squamous cell lung carcinoma.

The rearrangement uses TRBV30 and TRBJ2-1; 10 nucleotides match TRBD2. After removal of 0 bases from V and 4 bases from J, the junction contained 3 bases not matched to a gene. The CDR3 has 15 amino acids. Germline CDR1 and CDR2: GTSNPN and SVGIG (reference sequence). The CDR3 spells CAWSVLAGPYNEQFF. The CDR3 DNA sequence: TGTGCCTGGAGTGTACTAGCGGGACCTTACAATGAGCAGTTCTTC.

The chain combines TRBV9 with TRBJ1-6; no firm D call. Germline CDR1 is SGDLS and CDR2 is YYNGEE. V was cut by 3 bases and J by 0 bases, with 10 bases left in between. The CDR3 extends over 16 amino acids. CDR3 in amino acids: CASSADVSSYNSPLHF. As DNA, the CDR3 is TGTGCCAGCAGCGCTGACGTGAGCTCCTATAATTCACCCCTCCACTTT. Supplemented by reference TRBV9 and TRBJ1-6, the full variable domain reads DSGVTQTPKHLITATGQRVTLRCSPRSGDLSVYWYQQSLDQGLQFLIQYYNGEERAKGNILERFSAQQFPDLHSELNLSSLELGDSALYFCASSADVSSYNSPLHFGNGTRLTVT.

J is TRBJ2-1 and V is TRBV14, with TRBD1 matching 8 bases. The CDR3 consists of 12 residues. Unmatched junction bases numbered 4, after V lost 2 bases and J lost 13 bases. The germline V gene has CDR1 SGHDN and CDR2 FVKESK. The CDR3 region is CASSQSDRGQFF. Here the CDR3 DNA reads TGTGCCAGCAGCCAATCAGACAGGGGTCAGTTCTTC. The full variable domain, completed using reference TRBV14 and TRBJ2-1, is EAGVTQFPSHSVIEKGQTVTLRCDPISGHDNLYWYRRVMGKEIKFLLHFVKESKQDESGMPNNRFLAERTGGTYSTLKVQPAELEDSGVYFCASSQSDRGQFFGPGTRLTVL.

In its sample, this clone is medium-sized. The chain links TRBV1 to TRBJ1-5. TRBV1 is labeled a pseudogene. CDR3 length equals 15 residues. The CDR3, as DNA: TGCGCCAGCAGCCAAGATCGGGGGGATAATCAGCCCCAGCATTTT. Its protein product is CASSQDRGDNQPQHF.

The genes are TRBV30 and TRBJ1-6; unclear D gene. The V and J ends lost 2 bases and 6 bases respectively, with 11 bases between them. Germline loops: CDR1 GTSNPN, CDR2 SVGIG (reference sequence). The CDR3 is 14 residues long. The CDR3 sequence is CAWSTVTINSPLHF. The CDR3 nucleotides read TGTGCCTGGAGTACAGTAACCATTAATTCACCCCTCCACTTT.

This clone has a handful of counts. The chain joins TRBV18 to TRBJ2-7; 8 bases agree with TRBD1. The trim removed 1 base at V and 3 bases at J, leaving 11 bases unmatched. CDR1 and CDR2 (germline): KGHSH, LQKENI. This CDR3 spans 17 amino acids. CDR3 sequence: CASSPLIDFTGGYEQYF. The CDR3 DNA follows: TGTGCCAGCTCACCACTGATCGATTTTACAGGGGGCTACGAGCAGTACTTC. Drawing the rest from reference TRBV18 and TRBJ2-7, the complete variable domain is NAGVMQNPRHLVRRRGQEARLRCSPMKGHSHVYWYRQLPEEGLKFMVYLQKENIIDESGMPKERFSAEFPKEGPSILRIQQVVRGDSAAYFCASSPLIDFTGGYEQYFGPGTRLTVT.

CDR3 residues: CASSIAGTGGYEQYF. CDR3 bases: TGTGCCAGTAGTATAGCCGGGACAGGGGGCTACGAGCAGTACTTC. This rearrangement joins TRBV19 to TRBJ2-7; 11 nucleotides align to TRBD1. The V gene end was trimmed by 1 base and the J gene end by 3 bases; junction bases not matched to a gene: 2. Germline loops: CDR1 LNHDA, CDR2 SQIVND (reference sequence). The length of the CDR3 is 15 residues.

J is TRBJ2-1 and V is TRBV9; either TRBD1 or TRBD2 may fit D (6 bases each). The CDR3 loop spans 17 amino acids. Germline V gene sequence: CDR1 SGDLS, CDR2 YYNGEE. The V end lost 0 bases, the J end lost 6 bases, and 19 bases lay between the germline ends. CDR3 amino acids: CASSVDSLGGGSNEQFF. CDR3 nucleotides: TGTGCCAGCAGCGTAGATTCCTTGGGGGGCGGTAGCAATGAGCAGTTCTTC.

The chain couples TRBV19 to TRBJ1-1; D remains ambiguous. Trimming removed 1 base at V and 4 bases at J, with 13 bases between. Germline CDR1 is LNHDA and CDR2 is SQIVND (reference sequence). This CDR3 region has 15 residues. The CDR3 spells CASSIASGGSTEAFF. In DNA, the CDR3 is TGTGCCAGTAGTATAGCCTCGGGAGGGAGCACTGAAGCTTTCTTT.

The gene calls are TRBV29-1 and TRBJ1-1; D remains ambiguous. Trimming shortened V by 7 bases and J by 4 bases, and 13 bases separated the two germline ends. CDR3 length equals 12 residues. The germline gives CDR1 SQVTM, CDR2 ANQGSEA. The CDR3 coding sequence is TGCAGCGAAAGGAGGGAGAGCACTGAAGCTTTCTTT. Protein product: CSERRESTEAFF.

The table lists this clone with a few counts. This chain connects TRBV19 to TRBJ1-2; D ambiguous. V lost 5 bases and J 5 bases, leaving 9 bases between the germline ends. CDR3 length equals 12 residues. CDR1 is LNHDA, CDR2 SQIVND, per germline (reference sequence). In DNA, the CDR3 is TGTGCCAGTAGTGACGGGATTTATGGCTACACCTTC. It encodes CASSDGIYGYTF.

This clone was seen more than once but under ten times. The J gene is TRBJ2-3, the V gene TRBV11-3; D is possibly TRBD2 (7 bases). The germline CDR1 and CDR2 sequences are SGHNT and YENEEA. The CDR3 totals 16 residues. V gave up 1 base and J gave up 5 bases, with 16 bases separating them. The CDR3 DNA is TGTGCCAGCAGCTTAGGGCGCGGGGGCGAGGGAGATACGCAGTATTTT. As protein: CASSLGRGGEGDTQYF.